These T cell receptor beta chains were read from a single sample in a study of identical twins. TCRdb redid the calling of the 5' RACE reads with MiXCR, one entry per CDR3 protein. The table lists about 220,000 distinct CDR3 sequences, 6.5% to 8.5% of them singletons. These same data were also listed under a study on yellow fever vaccine responses in identical twins.

The specimen was memory (CD45RO+) T cells sorted from blood. The source is a woman aged 18-30 years in good health. The CDR3 runs from the conserved cysteine through the conserved F or W.

TRBV28	TRBJ2-2	CASRPGGGRPTGELFF
TRBV28	TRBJ2-7	CASSSAGQAYEQYF
TRBV4-2	TRBJ1-1	CASSQDRQNTEAFF
TRBV6-2/TRBV6-3	TRBJ1-5	CASSGTEYSNQPQHF
TRBV29-1	TRBJ2-5	CSVEGQATKTQYF
TRBV2	TRBJ2-3	CASSVGAGGTDTQYF
TRBV12-3/TRBV12-4	TRBJ2-5	CASSTGTSGSETQYF
TRBV6-5	TRBJ2-4	CASSYRMTGGNIQYF
TRBV5-1	TRBJ2-1	CASSATSVNEQFF
TRBV29-1	TRBJ2-3	CSVDDSSTDTQYF
TRBV19	TRBJ2-2	CASSTSGQGTGELFF
TRBV19	TRBJ2-1	CASSGLAGAPNEQFF
TRBV2	TRBJ2-7	CASLTAYEQYF
TRBV20-1	TRBJ2-1	CSARDRLAGSIYNEQFF
TRBV28	TRBJ2-1	CASITRGLAGAHKYNEQFF
TRBV3-1	TRBJ2-7	CASSQDSRAGGPPQYF
TRBV3-1	TRBJ1-6	CASSLAQGDSPLHF
TRBV12-3/TRBV12-4	TRBJ2-2	CASRSLAGTGELFF
TRBV5-8	TRBJ1-2	CASSLARVSNYGYTF
TRBV13	TRBJ2-3	CASSLWPDTQYF
TRBV2	TRBJ2-7	CASSVPGLAGYEQYF
TRBV19	TRBJ1-5	CASSMGPDRGLQPQHF
TRBV2	TRBJ2-7	CASTGLAVQYF
TRBV12-3/TRBV12-4	TRBJ1-1	CASNIQALGTEAFF
TRBV24-1	TRBJ2-3	CATSDSPSGTTDTQYF
TRBV18	TRBJ2-3	CASSLARRTDRPDTQYF
TRBV12-3/TRBV12-4	TRBJ2-5	CASSTGAGGETQYF
TRBV20-1	TRBJ2-4	CSGLGAGTNIQYF